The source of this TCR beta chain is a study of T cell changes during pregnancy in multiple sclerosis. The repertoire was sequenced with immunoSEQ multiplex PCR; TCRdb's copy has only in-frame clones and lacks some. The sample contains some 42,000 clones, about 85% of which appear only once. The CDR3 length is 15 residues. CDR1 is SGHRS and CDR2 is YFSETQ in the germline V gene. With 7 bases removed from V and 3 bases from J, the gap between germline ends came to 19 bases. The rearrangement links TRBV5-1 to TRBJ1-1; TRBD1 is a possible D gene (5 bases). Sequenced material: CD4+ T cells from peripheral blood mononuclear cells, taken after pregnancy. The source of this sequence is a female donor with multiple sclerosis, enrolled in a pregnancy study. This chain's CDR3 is CASRQGHARYTEAFF. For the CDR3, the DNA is TGCGCCAGCCGCCAAGGACACGCTAGATACACTGAAGCTTTCTTT.